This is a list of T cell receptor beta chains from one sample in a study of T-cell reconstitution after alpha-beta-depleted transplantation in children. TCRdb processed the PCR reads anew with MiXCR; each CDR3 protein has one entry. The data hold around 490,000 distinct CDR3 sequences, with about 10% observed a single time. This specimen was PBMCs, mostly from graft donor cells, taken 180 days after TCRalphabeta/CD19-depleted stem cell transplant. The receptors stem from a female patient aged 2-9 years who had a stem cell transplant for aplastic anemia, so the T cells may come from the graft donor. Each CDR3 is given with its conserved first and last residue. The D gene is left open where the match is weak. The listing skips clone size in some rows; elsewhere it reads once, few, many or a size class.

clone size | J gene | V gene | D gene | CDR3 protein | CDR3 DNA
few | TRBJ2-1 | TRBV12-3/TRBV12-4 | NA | CASSLNEIYGFF | TGTGCCAGCAGTCTGAACGAGATCTACGGGTTCTTC
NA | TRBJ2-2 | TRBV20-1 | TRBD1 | CSATDRGQVGELFF | TGCAGTGCGACGGACAGGGGGCAGGTCGGGGAGCTGTTTTTT
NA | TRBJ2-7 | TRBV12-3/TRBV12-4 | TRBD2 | CASSPGEGAFREQYF | TGTGCCAGCAGCCCCGGGGAGGGAGCGTTTCGGGAGCAGTACTTC
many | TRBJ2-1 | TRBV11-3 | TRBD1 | CASSLVPATGDEQFF | TGTGCCAGCAGCTTAGTTCCTGCGACAGGGGACGAGCAGTTCTTC
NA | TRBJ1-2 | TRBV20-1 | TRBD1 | CSARDRDRGSYTF | TGCAGTGCTAGAGATCGGGACAGGGGTTCCTACACCTTC
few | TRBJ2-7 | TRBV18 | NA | CASSPTTDYEQYF | TGTGCCAGCTCACCAACCACGGACTACGAGCAGTACTTC
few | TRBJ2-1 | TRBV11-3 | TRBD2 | CASSSRTSGQGGFF | TGTGCCAGCAGCTCCAGGACTAGCGGCCAGGGAGGGTTCTTC
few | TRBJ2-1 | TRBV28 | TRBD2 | CASSKLAGGGEQFF | TGTGCCAGCAGTAAACTAGCGGGAGGAGGAGAGCAGTTCTTC
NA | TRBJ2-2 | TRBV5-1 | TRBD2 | CASSPGLAGKLRNTGELFF | TGCGCCAGCAGCCCGGGACTAGCGGGGAAACTTAGGAACACCGGGGAGCTGTTTTTT
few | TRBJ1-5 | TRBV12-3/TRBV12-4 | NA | CATEGQGAQPQHF | TGTGCGACGGAAGGGCAGGGAGCTCAGCCCCAGCATTTT
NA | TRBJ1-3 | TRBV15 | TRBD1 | CATSRDRGAGNTIYF | TGTGCCACCAGCAGAGACAGGGGGGCTGGAAACACCATATATTTT
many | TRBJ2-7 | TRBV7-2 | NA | CASSPRTGAYEQYF | TGTGCCAGCAGCCCAAGGACGGGGGCCTACGAGCAGTACTTC
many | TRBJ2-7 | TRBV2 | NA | CASIQFYEQYF | TGTGCCAGCATACAGTTTTACGAGCAGTACTTC
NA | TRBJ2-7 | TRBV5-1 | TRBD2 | CASSREGVYEQYF | TGCGCCAGCAGCCGGGAGGGGGTCTACGAGCAGTACTTC
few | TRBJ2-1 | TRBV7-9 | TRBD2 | CASSLLAGDPHEQFF | TGTGCCAGCAGCTTACTAGCGGGAGATCCCCATGAGCAGTTCTTC
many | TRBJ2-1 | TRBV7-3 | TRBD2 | CASSALAGSSYNEQFF | TGTGCCAGCAGCGCACTAGCGGGTAGCTCCTACAATGAGCAGTTCTTC
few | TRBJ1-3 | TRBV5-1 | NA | CASSLRPPGTKAGNTIYF | TGCGCCAGCAGCTTGAGACCACCCGGGACTAAGGCTGGAAACACCATATATTTT
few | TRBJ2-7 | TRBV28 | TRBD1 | CASRVGQGRYEQYF | TGTGCCAGCAGGGTGGGACAGGGTAGATACGAGCAGTACTTC
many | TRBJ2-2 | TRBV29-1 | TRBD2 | CSVELGRRTGELFF | TGCAGCGTTGAACTCGGGAGGCGTACCGGGGAGCTGTTTTTT
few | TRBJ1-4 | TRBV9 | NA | CASSAGTLSGELFF | TGTGCCAGCAGCGCCGGGACACTCTCCGGGGAACTGTTTTTT
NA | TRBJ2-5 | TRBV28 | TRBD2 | CASSAPLSGREETQYF | TGTGCCAGCAGTGCCCCGCTTAGCGGGAGAGAGGAGACCCAGTACTTC
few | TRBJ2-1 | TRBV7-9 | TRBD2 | CASSPTSVSSYNEQFF | TGTGCCAGCAGCCCCACTAGCGTGAGCTCCTACAATGAGCAGTTCTTC